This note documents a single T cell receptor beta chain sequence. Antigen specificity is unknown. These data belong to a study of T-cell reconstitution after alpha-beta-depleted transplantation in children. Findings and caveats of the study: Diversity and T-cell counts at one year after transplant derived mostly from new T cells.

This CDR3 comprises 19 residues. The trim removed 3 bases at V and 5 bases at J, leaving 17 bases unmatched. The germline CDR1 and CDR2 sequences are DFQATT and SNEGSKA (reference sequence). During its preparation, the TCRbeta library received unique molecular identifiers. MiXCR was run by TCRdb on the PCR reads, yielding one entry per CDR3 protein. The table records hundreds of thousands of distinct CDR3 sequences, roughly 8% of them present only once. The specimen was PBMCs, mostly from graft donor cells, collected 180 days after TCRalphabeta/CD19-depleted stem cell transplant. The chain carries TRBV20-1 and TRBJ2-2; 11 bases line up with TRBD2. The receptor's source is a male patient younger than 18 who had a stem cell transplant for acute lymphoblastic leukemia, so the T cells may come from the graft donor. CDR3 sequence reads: CSASRRGGLAGGPTGELFF. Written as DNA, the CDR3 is TGCAGTGCTAGTCGCCGTGGGGGGTTAGCGGGGGGGCCGACCGGGGAGCTGTTTTTT.